This T cell receptor beta chain was sequenced for a study of human T cells and chemical hapten exposure. Across the study: The sensitizing agent was 2% DPC, placed on around 2 cm by around 2 cm of upper inner arm skin. Study results and limitations: Relative to controls, expanded TCRs formed significantly more large CDR3 similarity clusters. High-frequency TCRs, those above 1 in 1000, stayed the same after DPC sensitization.

This clonotype was seen ten or more times. Its antigen is still unknown. J lost 3 bases, V lost 5 bases, and 10 bases had no gene match. CDR1 is LNHDA, CDR2 SQIVND, per germline (reference sequence). This CDR3 has 15 amino acids. Documented time point: patch test 2, 6 weeks after DPC sensitization. Treatment reported: therapeutic diphenylcyclopropenone sensitization with weekly scalp DPC. MiXCR, applied by TCRdb to the RACE reads, yields one record per CDR3 protein. The repertoire holds approximately 120,000 distinct CDR3 sequences, with roughly a tenth as singletons. Sequences were derived from whole blood, sampled in connection with sensitization to the hapten diphenylcyclopropenone (DPC). The source of this sequence is a woman in her forties with alopecia areata. Some clones in this sample may be carry-over from other donors' samples. This chain uses TRBV19 with TRBJ2-7; 7 nucleotides line up with TRBD1. The CDR3 DNA reads TGTGCCAGTAGTCCCGCCGGGACAGAAGTCTACGAGCAGTACTTC. Its protein product is CASSPAGTEVYEQYF.